Listed below are T cell receptor beta chains from one sample, sequenced in a study of neurological immune-mediated disorders. MiXCR, run by TCRdb on the 5' RACE reads, gives a single entry per CDR3 protein. The table lists approximately 16,000 distinct CDR3 sequences, roughly 21% of them singletons. Source material: PBMCs. The receptors originated from a man in his forties or fifties in good health. The CDR3 runs from the conserved cysteine through the conserved F or W. The order of the fields is J gene, V gene, clone size, D gene, CDR3 protein, CDR3 DNA. A D gene is named only where the DNA matches it firmly. Only part of the rows carry a size: once, few, many, or a class if the clone is expanded.

j_call: TRBJ2-1
v_call: TRBV5-1
clone_size: many
d_call: -
cdr3_aa: CASSLAYRELDEQFF
cdr3_nt: TGCGCCAGCAGCTTGGCCTACAGGGAACTCGATGAGCAGTTCTTC

j_call: TRBJ2-7
v_call: TRBV4-1
clone_size: many
d_call: -
cdr3_aa: CASSQEKQVGEQYF
cdr3_nt: TGCGCCAGCAGCCAAGAAAAGCAGGTGGGCGAGCAGTACTTC

j_call: TRBJ2-3
v_call: TRBV29-1
clone_size: -
d_call: TRBD2
cdr3_aa: CSVLTSGRPYGRADTQYF
cdr3_nt: TGCAGCGTCCTGACTAGCGGGAGGCCCTACGGGAGAGCAGATACGCAGTATTTT

j_call: TRBJ2-1
v_call: TRBV28
clone_size: many
d_call: -
cdr3_aa: CASSPNYRFRQFF
cdr3_nt: TGTGCCAGCAGTCCTAATTACCGGTTTAGGCAGTTCTTC

j_call: TRBJ1-5
v_call: TRBV12-2
clone_size: many
d_call: -
cdr3_aa: CASRLEAIRRDREKIDGNQPQHF
cdr3_nt: TGTGCAAGTCGCTTAGAAGCAATTCGCAGGGACAGGGAGAAAATTGACGGCAATCAGCCCCAGCATTTT

j_call: TRBJ1-5
v_call: TRBV20-1
clone_size: many
d_call: TRBD1
cdr3_aa: CSARDPGTGFQPQHF
cdr3_nt: TGCAGTGCTAGAGACCCCGGGACAGGGTTTCAGCCCCAGCATTTT

j_call: TRBJ2-5
v_call: TRBV5-1
clone_size: many
d_call: TRBD2
cdr3_aa: CASRNLAGVQETQYF
cdr3_nt: TGCGCCAGCAGAAACCTAGCGGGAGTCCAAGAGACCCAGTACTTC

j_call: TRBJ2-7
v_call: TRBV5-5
clone_size: medium-sized
d_call: TRBD1
cdr3_aa: CASSLRTGIYEQYF
cdr3_nt: TGTGCCAGCAGCTTACGGACAGGGATCTACGAGCAGTACTTC

j_call: TRBJ2-7
v_call: TRBV20-1
clone_size: many
d_call: -
cdr3_aa: CSARSPRGPYEQYF
cdr3_nt: TGCAGTGCTAGATCCCCAAGAGGGCCCTACGAGCAGTACTTC

j_call: TRBJ2-2
v_call: TRBV7-8
clone_size: few
d_call: TRBD2
cdr3_aa: CASSGWTSGTIGTGELFF
cdr3_nt: TGTGCCAGCAGCGGATGGACTAGCGGGACTATTGGCACCGGGGAGCTGTTTTTT

j_call: TRBJ2-5
v_call: TRBV2
clone_size: many
d_call: -
cdr3_aa: CASKSRTSGETQYF
cdr3_nt: TGTGCCAGCAAGAGCAGGACTTCGGGAGAGACCCAGTACTTC

j_call: TRBJ2-3
v_call: TRBV7-9
clone_size: many
d_call: TRBD1
cdr3_aa: CASSPGGVSTDTQYF
cdr3_nt: TGTGCCAGCAGCCCAGGGGGCGTTTCAACAGATACGCAGTATTTT

j_call: TRBJ2-1
v_call: TRBV27
clone_size: -
d_call: TRBD2
cdr3_aa: CVSNRLAGGVNEQFF
cdr3_nt: TGTGTCAGCAACAGACTAGCGGGAGGGGTCAATGAGCAGTTCTTC

j_call: TRBJ2-5
v_call: TRBV5-1
clone_size: many
d_call: -
cdr3_aa: CASRRMETQYF
cdr3_nt: TGCGCCAGCAGACGGATGGAGACCCAGTACTTC

j_call: TRBJ2-1
v_call: TRBV28
clone_size: few
d_call: -
cdr3_aa: CASGLSQGDNEQFF
cdr3_nt: TGTGCCAGCGGTCTATCGCAGGGCGACAATGAGCAGTTCTTC

j_call: TRBJ2-4
v_call: TRBV20-1
clone_size: many
d_call: TRBD1
cdr3_aa: CSARVTFGQVKNIQYF
cdr3_nt: TGCAGTGCTAGGGTTACTTTCGGACAGGTGAAAAACATTCAGTACTTC

j_call: TRBJ2-3
v_call: TRBV7-2
clone_size: medium-sized
d_call: -
cdr3_aa: CASSLVASTDTQYF
cdr3_nt: TGTGCCAGCAGCTTAGTGGCTAGCACAGATACGCAGTATTTT

j_call: TRBJ2-5
v_call: TRBV20-1
clone_size: medium-sized
d_call: -
cdr3_aa: CSARGQFQETQYF
cdr3_nt: TGCAGTGCTAGAGGACAGTTCCAAGAGACCCAGTACTTC

j_call: TRBJ1-6
v_call: TRBV5-1
clone_size: medium-sized
d_call: -
cdr3_aa: CASSLDRVGNSPLHF
cdr3_nt: TGCGCCAGCAGCTTGGACAGGGTGGGTAATTCACCCCTCCACTTT

j_call: TRBJ2-2
v_call: TRBV5-1
clone_size: many
d_call: -
cdr3_aa: CASSLRTRTGELFF
cdr3_nt: TGCGCCAGCAGCCTTCGGACCCGGACCGGGGAGCTGTTTTTT

j_call: TRBJ2-7
v_call: TRBV7-2
clone_size: many
d_call: -
cdr3_aa: CASSLDGTFREQYF
cdr3_nt: TGTGCCAGCAGCTTGGACGGGACTTTTCGCGAGCAGTACTTC

j_call: TRBJ2-2
v_call: TRBV5-1
clone_size: medium-sized
d_call: -
cdr3_aa: CASSSLPATDTGELFF
cdr3_nt: TGCGCCAGCAGCTCACTACCGGCAACGGACACCGGGGAGCTGTTTTTT

j_call: TRBJ2-1
v_call: TRBV6-2/TRBV6-3
clone_size: medium-sized
d_call: -
cdr3_aa: CASTGRGSSYNEQFF
cdr3_nt: TGTGCCAGCACCGGGCGGGGCTCCTCCTACAATGAGCAGTTCTTC

j_call: TRBJ2-1
v_call: TRBV10-3
clone_size: -
d_call: -
cdr3_aa: CASESGNEQFF
cdr3_nt: TGTGCCTCCGAATCCGGCAATGAGCAGTTCTTC

j_call: TRBJ2-1
v_call: TRBV20-1
clone_size: many
d_call: TRBD2
cdr3_aa: CSAISSGRNNEQFF
cdr3_nt: TGCAGTGCTATCTCTAGCGGGAGGAACAATGAGCAGTTCTTC

j_call: TRBJ2-6
v_call: TRBV30
clone_size: -
d_call: TRBD1
cdr3_aa: CACPTGAGANVLTF
cdr3_nt: TGTGCCTGCCCAACAGGGGCTGGGGCCAACGTCCTGACTTTC

j_call: TRBJ2-3
v_call: TRBV5-6
clone_size: many
d_call: -
cdr3_aa: CASSQLGGPVASTDTQYF
cdr3_nt: TGTGCCAGCAGCCAACTAGGAGGGCCAGTAGCTAGCACAGATACGCAGTATTTT

j_call: TRBJ2-7
v_call: TRBV20-1
clone_size: medium-sized
d_call: -
cdr3_aa: CSAPKDLSSYEQYF
cdr3_nt: TGCAGTGCTCCGAAGGACTTGAGCTCCTACGAGCAGTACTTC

j_call: TRBJ1-6
v_call: TRBV21-1
clone_size: -
d_call: -
cdr3_aa: CAVLPGLYNSPLHF
cdr3_nt: TGTGCCGTTCTTCCGGGACTTTATAATTCACCCCTCCACTTT

j_call: TRBJ2-7
v_call: TRBV7-9
clone_size: medium-sized
d_call: TRBD1
cdr3_aa: CASSLRGRLHVYEQYF
cdr3_nt: TGTGCCAGCAGCTTAAGGGGGCGCCTCCACGTCTACGAGCAGTACTTC

j_call: TRBJ2-6
v_call: TRBV20-1
clone_size: many
d_call: TRBD1
cdr3_aa: CSASSGTGLSGANVLTF
cdr3_nt: TGCAGTGCTAGTTCCGGGACAGGACTCTCTGGGGCCAACGTCCTGACTTTC

j_call: TRBJ2-1
v_call: TRBV20-1
clone_size: many
d_call: TRBD2
cdr3_aa: CSADGTSGTLWEQFF
cdr3_nt: TGCAGTGCTGATGGGACTAGCGGAACCCTTTGGGAGCAGTTCTTC

j_call: TRBJ2-3
v_call: TRBV19
clone_size: once
d_call: -
cdr3_aa: CATISGTDTQYF
cdr3_nt: TGTGCCACCATAAGCGGCACAGATACGCAGTATTTT

j_call: TRBJ2-7
v_call: TRBV20-1
clone_size: many
d_call: TRBD2
cdr3_aa: CSGPGLAGRLAEQYF
cdr3_nt: TGCAGTGGCCCGGGACTAGCGGGAAGGTTGGCCGAGCAGTACTTC

j_call: TRBJ2-5
v_call: TRBV20-1
clone_size: many
d_call: TRBD1
cdr3_aa: CSAREIRQGVTQYF
cdr3_nt: TGCAGTGCTAGAGAGATTCGGCAGGGGGTAACCCAGTACTTC

j_call: TRBJ2-1
v_call: TRBV29-1
clone_size: -
d_call: TRBD2
cdr3_aa: CSVGDYRRYNEQFF
cdr3_nt: TGCAGCGTTGGGGACTACCGACGATACAATGAGCAGTTCTTC

j_call: TRBJ2-7
v_call: TRBV27
clone_size: many
d_call: -
cdr3_aa: CASRGVRGPKAGEQYF
cdr3_nt: TGTGCCAGCAGGGGAGTGCGGGGGCCTAAGGCGGGGGAGCAGTACTTC

j_call: TRBJ2-1
v_call: TRBV10-3
clone_size: many
d_call: TRBD2
cdr3_aa: CAISDGGFQREGQYNEQFF
cdr3_nt: TGTGCCATCAGTGATGGGGGGTTCCAGAGGGAGGGCCAGTACAATGAGCAGTTCTTC

j_call: TRBJ2-7
v_call: TRBV5-5
clone_size: many
d_call: TRBD1
cdr3_aa: CASSFGDRAFDEQYF
cdr3_nt: TGTGCCAGCAGCTTTGGGGACAGGGCCTTTGACGAGCAGTACTTC

j_call: TRBJ1-3
v_call: TRBV4-2
clone_size: few
d_call: -
cdr3_aa: CASSQDLTASGNTIYF
cdr3_nt: TGTGCCAGCAGCCAAGATTTGACGGCCTCTGGAAACACCATATATTTT

j_call: TRBJ2-1
v_call: TRBV20-1
clone_size: medium-sized
d_call: -
cdr3_aa: CSANPFGGREQFF
cdr3_nt: TGCAGTGCTAACCCATTTGGAGGGAGAGAGCAGTTCTTC

j_call: TRBJ2-7
v_call: TRBV7-2
clone_size: few
d_call: -
cdr3_aa: CASSLQLGNYEQYF
cdr3_nt: TGTGCCAGCAGCTTACAATTGGGGAACTACGAGCAGTACTTC

j_call: TRBJ2-3
v_call: TRBV6-4
clone_size: medium-sized
d_call: -
cdr3_aa: CASSDGSTDTQYF
cdr3_nt: TGTGCCAGCAGTGACGGGAGCACAGATACGCAGTATTTT

j_call: TRBJ2-2
v_call: TRBV5-6
clone_size: many
d_call: -
cdr3_aa: CASTRGGRGNTGELFF
cdr3_nt: TGTGCCAGCACCCGAGGGGGGAGAGGGAACACCGGGGAGCTGTTTTTT

j_call: TRBJ2-3
v_call: TRBV11-1
clone_size: many
d_call: -
cdr3_aa: CASSTGADTQYF
cdr3_nt: TGTGCCAGCAGCACTGGAGCGGATACGCAGTATTTT

j_call: TRBJ2-7
v_call: TRBV7-3
clone_size: many
d_call: -
cdr3_aa: CASSSSRDSREQYF
cdr3_nt: TGTGCCAGCAGCTCTAGCCGGGATAGCCGCGAGCAGTACTTC

j_call: TRBJ1-6
v_call: TRBV6-5
clone_size: many
d_call: -
cdr3_aa: CASRTDYNSPLHF
cdr3_nt: TGTGCCAGCAGGACAGACTATAATTCACCCCTCCACTTT